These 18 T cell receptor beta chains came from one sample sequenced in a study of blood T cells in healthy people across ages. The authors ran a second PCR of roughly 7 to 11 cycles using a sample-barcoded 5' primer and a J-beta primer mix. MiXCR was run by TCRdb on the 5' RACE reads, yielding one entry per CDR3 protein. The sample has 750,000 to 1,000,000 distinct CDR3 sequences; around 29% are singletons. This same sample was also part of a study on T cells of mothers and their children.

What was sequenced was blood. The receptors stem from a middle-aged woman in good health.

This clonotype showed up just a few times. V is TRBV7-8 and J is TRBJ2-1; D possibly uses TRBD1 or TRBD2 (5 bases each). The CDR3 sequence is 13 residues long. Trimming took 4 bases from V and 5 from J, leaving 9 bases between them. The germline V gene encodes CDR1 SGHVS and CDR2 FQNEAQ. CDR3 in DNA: TGTGCCAGCAGCTCCCGGGGCCACAATGAGCAGTTCTTC. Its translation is CASSSRGHNEQFF.

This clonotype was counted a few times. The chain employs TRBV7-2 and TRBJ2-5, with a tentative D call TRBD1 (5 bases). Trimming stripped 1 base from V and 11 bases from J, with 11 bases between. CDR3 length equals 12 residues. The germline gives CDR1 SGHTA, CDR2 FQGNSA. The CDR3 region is CASSLERGPQYF. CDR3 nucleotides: TGTGCCAGCAGCTTAGAAAGGGGCCCGCAGTACTTC.

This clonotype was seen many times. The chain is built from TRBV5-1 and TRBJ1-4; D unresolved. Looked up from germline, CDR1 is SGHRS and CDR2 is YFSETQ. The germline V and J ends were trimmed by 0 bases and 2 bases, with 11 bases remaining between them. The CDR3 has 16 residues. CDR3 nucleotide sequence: TGCGCCAGCAGCTTGGCCCCTCCTGGGACTAATGAAAAACTGTTTTTT. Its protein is CASSLAPPGTNEKLFF.

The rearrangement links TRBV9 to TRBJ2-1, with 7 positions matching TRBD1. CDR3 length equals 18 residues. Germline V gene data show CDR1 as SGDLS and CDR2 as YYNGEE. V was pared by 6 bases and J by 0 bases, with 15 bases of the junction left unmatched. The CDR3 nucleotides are TGTGCCAGCACCAAATTGGACAGGTCGGGGACCTCCTACAATGAGCAGTTCTTC. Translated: CASTKLDRSGTSYNEQFF.

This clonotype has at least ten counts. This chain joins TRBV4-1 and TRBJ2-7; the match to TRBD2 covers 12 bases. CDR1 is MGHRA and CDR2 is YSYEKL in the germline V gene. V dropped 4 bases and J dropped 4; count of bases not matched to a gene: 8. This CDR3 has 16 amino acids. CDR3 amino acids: CASSPGLAGSSYEQYF. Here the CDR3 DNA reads TGCGCCAGCAGCCCAGGACTAGCGGGGTCCTCGTACGAGCAGTACTTC.

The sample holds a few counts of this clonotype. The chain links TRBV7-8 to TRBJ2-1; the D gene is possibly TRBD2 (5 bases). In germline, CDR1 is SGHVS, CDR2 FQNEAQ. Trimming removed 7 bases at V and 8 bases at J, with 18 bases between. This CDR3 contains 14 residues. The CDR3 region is CASTQRGQNDEQFF. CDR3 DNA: TGTGCCAGCACCCAAAGAGGGCAGAACGATGAGCAGTTCTTC.

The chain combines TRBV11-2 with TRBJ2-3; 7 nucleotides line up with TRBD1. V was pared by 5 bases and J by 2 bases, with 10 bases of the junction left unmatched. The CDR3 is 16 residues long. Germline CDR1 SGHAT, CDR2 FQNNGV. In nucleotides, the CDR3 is TGTGCCAGCAGCCTCTCCGGGACAGTTGTCACAGATACGCAGTATTTT. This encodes CASSLSGTVVTDTQYF.

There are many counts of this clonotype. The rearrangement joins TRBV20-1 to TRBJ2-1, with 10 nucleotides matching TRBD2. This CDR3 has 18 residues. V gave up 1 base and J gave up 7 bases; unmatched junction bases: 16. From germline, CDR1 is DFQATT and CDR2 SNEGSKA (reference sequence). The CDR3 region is CSARGFTASGGLQNEQFF. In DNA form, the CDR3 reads TGCAGTGCTAGAGGGTTTACGGCTAGCGGGGGCCTTCAGAATGAGCAGTTCTTC.

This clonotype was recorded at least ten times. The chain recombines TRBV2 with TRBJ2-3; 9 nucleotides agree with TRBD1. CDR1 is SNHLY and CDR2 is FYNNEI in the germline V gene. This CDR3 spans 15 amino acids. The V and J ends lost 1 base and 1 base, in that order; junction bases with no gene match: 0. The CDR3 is CASSEGDRGTDTQYF. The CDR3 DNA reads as TGTGCCAGCAGTGAAGGGGACAGGGGCACAGATACGCAGTATTTT.

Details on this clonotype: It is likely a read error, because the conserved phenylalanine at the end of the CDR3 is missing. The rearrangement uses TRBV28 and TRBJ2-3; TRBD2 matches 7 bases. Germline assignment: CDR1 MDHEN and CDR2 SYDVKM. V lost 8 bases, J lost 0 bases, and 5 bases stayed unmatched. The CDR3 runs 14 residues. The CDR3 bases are TGTGCCAGCCGGGGCGGGGGAAGCACAGATACGCAGTATGTT. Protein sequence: CASRGGGSTDTQYV.

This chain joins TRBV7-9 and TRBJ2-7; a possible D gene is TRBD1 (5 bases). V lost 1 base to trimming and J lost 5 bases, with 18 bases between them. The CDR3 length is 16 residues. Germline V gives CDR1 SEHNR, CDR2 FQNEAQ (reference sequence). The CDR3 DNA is TGTGCCAGCAGCTTAGAACAGGCCCCCTCTGTGAACGAGCAGTACTTC. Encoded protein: CASSLEQAPSVNEQYF.

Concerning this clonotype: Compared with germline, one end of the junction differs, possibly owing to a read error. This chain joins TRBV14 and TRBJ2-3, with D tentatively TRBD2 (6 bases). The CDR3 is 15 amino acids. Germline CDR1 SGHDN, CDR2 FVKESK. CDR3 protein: CAGSRLLASTDTQYF. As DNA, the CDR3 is TGTGCCGGCAGCAGGCTACTAGCTAGCACAGATACGCAGTATTTT. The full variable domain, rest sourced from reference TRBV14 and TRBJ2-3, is EAGVTQFPSHSVIEKGQTVTLRCDPISGHDNLYWYRRVMGKEIKFLLHFVKESKQDESGMPNNRFLAERTGGTYSTLKVQPAELEDSGVYFCAGSRLLASTDTQYFGPGTRLTVL.

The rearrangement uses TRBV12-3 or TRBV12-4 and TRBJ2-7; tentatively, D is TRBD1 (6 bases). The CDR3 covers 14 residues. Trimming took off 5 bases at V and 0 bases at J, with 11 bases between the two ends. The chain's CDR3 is CASSNRDISYEQYF. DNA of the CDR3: TGTGCCAGCAGTAACCGGGACATCTCCTACGAGCAGTACTTC.

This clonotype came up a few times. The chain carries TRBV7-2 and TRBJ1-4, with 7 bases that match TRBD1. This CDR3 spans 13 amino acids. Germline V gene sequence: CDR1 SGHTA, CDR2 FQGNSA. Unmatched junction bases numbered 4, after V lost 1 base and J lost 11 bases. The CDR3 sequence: CASSLGTGDKLFF. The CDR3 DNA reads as TGTGCCAGCAGCTTAGGTACAGGGGATAAACTGTTTTTT.

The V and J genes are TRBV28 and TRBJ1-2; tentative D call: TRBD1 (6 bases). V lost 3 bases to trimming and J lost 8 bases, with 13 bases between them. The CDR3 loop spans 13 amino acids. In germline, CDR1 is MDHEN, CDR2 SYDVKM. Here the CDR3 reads CASSFRPGTGYTF. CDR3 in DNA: TGTGCCAGCAGTTTCCGGCCAGGGACAGGCTACACCTTC.

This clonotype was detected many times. The DNA of the CDR3 is TGTGCCAGCAGCTTAGCGGGGGATAGAAATGAGCAGTTCTTC. Protein product: CASSLAGDRNEQFF. This chain links TRBV7-2 with TRBJ2-1; D could derive from TRBD1 or TRBD2 (5 bases each). Germline CDR1 SGHTA, CDR2 FQGNSA. The CDR3 extends over 14 amino acids. V was shortened by 0 bases and J by 7 bases, with 10 bases between the two germline ends. The full variable domain, completed using reference TRBV7-2 and TRBJ2-1, is GAGVSQSPSNKVTEKGKDVELRCDPISGHTALYWYRQSLGQGLEFLIYFQGNSAPDKSGLPSDRFSAERTGGSVSTLTIQRTQQEDSAVYLCASSLAGDRNEQFFGPGTRLTVL.

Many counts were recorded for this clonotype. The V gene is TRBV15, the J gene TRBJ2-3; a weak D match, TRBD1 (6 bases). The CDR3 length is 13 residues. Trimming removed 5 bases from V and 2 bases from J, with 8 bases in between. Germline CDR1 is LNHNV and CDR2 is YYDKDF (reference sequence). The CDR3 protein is CATSPGDTDTQYF. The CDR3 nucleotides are TGTGCCACCAGCCCAGGGGACACAGATACGCAGTATTTT.

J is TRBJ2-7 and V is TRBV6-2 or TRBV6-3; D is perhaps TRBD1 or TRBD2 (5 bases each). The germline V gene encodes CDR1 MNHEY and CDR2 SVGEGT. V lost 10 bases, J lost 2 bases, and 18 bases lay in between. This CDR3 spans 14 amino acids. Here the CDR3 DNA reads TGTGCCACCCAGCCCGGGACGGTAACCTACGAGCAGTACTTC. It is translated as CATQPGTVTYEQYF.